This entry lists 27 T cell receptor beta chains sequenced from one sample in a study of STAT5B mutations in CD4+ large granular lymphocyte leukemia (dated by TCRdb to between 2021 and 2022). Library generation was performed with the immunoSEQ multiplex PCR assay. TCRdb took this table from immuneACCESS and kept in-frame rearrangements with V and J called. Such tables lack part of the clones; where checked against another copy, unresolved V genes explain under half of the gap, and the rest is unexplained. The sample records tens of thousands of clones, over 70% of which are singletons. The ten largest clones represent around 0.57% of the sample. Sequencing used CD4+ T cells from blood buffy coats. Every receptor here comes from a human donor in good health.

The V and J genes are TRBV18 and TRBJ2-7, with D perhaps TRBD1 (7 bases). The ends were cut back, 2 bases at V and 2 bases at J, with 10 bases in the middle. The CDR3 runs to 14 residues. Germline CDR1 and CDR2: KGHSH and LQKENI. In DNA form, the CDR3 reads TGTGCCAGCTCACCAGCGGGACAGACCTACGAGCAGTACTTC. Translating gives CASSPAGQTYEQYF.

The rearrangement joins TRBV27 to TRBJ1-2; a possible D gene is TRBD1 (6 bases). This CDR3 region has 13 residues. From germline, CDR1 is MNHEY and CDR2 SMNVEV (reference sequence). V shed 2 bases and J shed 9 bases, with 13 bases lying between them. CDR3 sequence: CASSLPGGVSYTF. The CDR3 bases are TGTGCCAGCAGTTTACCCGGGGGCGTTAGCTACACCTTC.

The V call is TRBV11-2, the J call TRBJ2-7; D is ambiguous. CDR3 length equals 14 residues. V lost 0 bases and J lost 0, with 6 bases in between. CDR1 is SGHAT and CDR2 is FQNNGV in the germline V gene. CDR3 amino acids: CASSLEQFSYEQYF. CDR3 coding DNA: TGTGCCAGCAGCTTAGAACAGTTCTCCTACGAGCAGTACTTC. Full variable domain (remainder filled in from reference TRBV11-2 and TRBJ2-7): EAGVAQSPRYKIIEKRQSVAFWCNPISGHATLYWYQQILGQGPKLLIQFQNNGVVDDSQLPKDRFSAERLKGVDSTLKIQPAKLEDSAVYLCASSLEQFSYEQYFGPGTRLTVT.

The sample holds a few counts of this clone. V gene TRBV18 combines with J gene TRBJ1-1; D remains ambiguous. The CDR3 has 13 amino acids. CDR1 is KGHSH, CDR2 LQKENI, per germline. Deletions cut 3 bases from V and 7 bases from J, with 12 bases between. CDR3 nucleotide sequence: TGTGCCAGCTCACCTCCTCCCCGAAATGAAGCTTTCTTT. It encodes CASSPPPRNEAFF.

The V call is TRBV6-5, the J call TRBJ1-2; D perhaps matches TRBD1 (5 bases). V shed 2 bases and J shed 3 bases, with 7 bases lying between them. Germline V gene data show CDR1 as MNHEY and CDR2 as SVGAGI. The CDR3 consists of 13 residues. In DNA, the CDR3 is TGTGCCAGCAGTTACGTCAGGGACTATGGCTACACCTTC. Protein: CASSYVRDYGYTF.

The CDR3: CASSQGRTGSTEAFF. DNA of the CDR3: TGCGCCAGCAGTCAGGGGAGGACAGGATCCACTGAAGCTTTCTTT. The chain carries TRBV23-1 and TRBJ1-1; 7 nucleotides match TRBD1. TRBV23-1 is annotated as an ORF whose role is uncertain. V lost 3 bases and J lost 4; bases outside the gene matches: 8. The length of the CDR3 is 15 residues.

The CDR3 sequence is CASSLAQSPSESEKLFF. In nucleotides, the CDR3 is TGTGCCAGCAGCTTGGCACAGTCTCCGTCCGAGAGTGAAAAACTGTTTTTT. The chain has TRBV5-4 and TRBJ1-4; D gene ambiguous. The CDR3 consists of 17 residues. V dropped 0 bases and J dropped 7 bases, with 19 bases sitting between them. Germline-derived CDR1 and CDR2 are SGHNT and YYREEE (reference sequence).

This chain joins TRBV18 and TRBJ1-5; 12 bases fit TRBD1. Germline V gene lookup returns CDR1 KGHSH and CDR2 LQKENI. The CDR3 runs to 18 residues. The J segment lost 2 bases and the V segment lost 5 bases, leaving 10 bases of the junction unmatched. The CDR3 nucleotides read TGTGCCAGCTCAACCGGGACAGGGGGCTCTAATGGCAATCAGCCCCAGCATTTT. Translated: CASSTGTGGSNGNQPQHF. Full variable domain (remainder filled in from reference TRBV18 and TRBJ1-5): NAGVMQNPRHLVRRRGQEARLRCSPMKGHSHVYWYRQLPEEGLKFMVYLQKENIIDESGMPKERFSAEFPKEGPSILRIQQVVRGDSAAYFCASSTGTGGSNGNQPQHFGDGTRLSIL.

The CDR3 loop is CASSLMAGDLYEQYF. The CDR3 DNA follows: TGTGCCAGCAGCTTGATGGCAGGGGATCTCTACGAGCAGTACTTC. The V call is TRBV5-6, the J call TRBJ2-7; D perhaps matches TRBD1 (6 bases). The V gene's germline CDR1 is SGHDT and CDR2 YYEEEE. V lost 1 base, J lost 3 bases, and 14 bases lay in between. The length of the CDR3 is 15 residues. The full variable domain, with the rest looked up from reference TRBV5-6 and TRBJ2-7, is DAGVTQSPTHLIKTRGQQVTLRCSPKSGHDTVSWYQQALGQGPQFIFQYYEEEERQRGNFPDRFSGHQFPNYSSELNVNALLLGDSALYLCASSLMAGDLYEQYFGPGTRLTVT.

The chain employs TRBV29-1 and TRBJ2-5; D is possibly TRBD1 or TRBD2 (5 bases each). V dropped 7 bases and J dropped 1 base, with 13 bases sitting between them. Germline V gene lookup returns CDR1 SQVTM and CDR2 ANQGSEA. This CDR3 has 13 residues. The CDR3 sequence: CSAGGDSQETQYF. CDR3 sequence (DNA): TGCAGCGCTGGAGGCGACAGCCAAGAGACCCAGTACTTC.

The gene calls are TRBV18 and TRBJ1-1; 8 bases are shared with TRBD1. The CDR3 covers 14 residues. Germline V CDR1 and CDR2: KGHSH, LQKENI. CDR3 sequence reads: CASSQDRVNTEAFF. The DNA of the CDR3 is TGTGCGTCCTCCCAGGACAGGGTGAACACTGAAGCTTTCTTT.

This clone was counted a single time. The chain couples TRBV4-1 to TRBJ2-1; TRBD1 aligns across 7 bases. Trimming took 0 bases from V and 4 from J; bases not matched to a gene: 9. The CDR3 loop spans 17 amino acids. The germline V gene has CDR1 MGHRA and CDR2 YSYEKL. The DNA of the CDR3 is TGCGCCAGCAGCCAAGATTCTGGACAGGTGGGATACAATGAGCAGTTCTTC. This codes for CASSQDSGQVGYNEQFF.

The chain couples TRBV6-5 to TRBJ2-7; TRBD1 matches 9 bases. V gave up 4 bases and J gave up 3 bases; unmatched junction bases: 7. The CDR3 totals 15 residues. Germline loops: CDR1 MNHEY, CDR2 SVGAGI. CDR3 region: CASSWGTGKSYEQYF. DNA for the CDR3: TGTGCCAGCAGTTGGGGGACAGGGAAGAGCTACGAGCAGTACTTC.

J is TRBJ2-7 and V is TRBV29-1, with D unclear. The V gene lost 6 bases and the J gene lost 2 bases, with 8 bases spanning the gap. The germline V gene encodes CDR1 SQVTM and CDR2 ANQGSEA. The CDR3 covers 11 residues. The CDR3 sequence is CSVATTYEQYF. The CDR3 DNA follows: TGCAGCGTGGCGACCACCTACGAGCAGTACTTC.

This chain joins TRBV7-8 and TRBJ2-2; D perhaps matches TRBD1 (5 bases). The CDR3 runs to 14 residues. Germline assignment: CDR1 SGHVS and CDR2 FQNEAQ. The V end was cut by 5 bases, the J end by 8 bases, with 15 bases between. The CDR3 is CASSGWGVKGELFF. The CDR3 DNA reads as TGTGCCAGCAGCGGTTGGGGCGTCAAGGGGGAGCTGTTTTTT.

This clone was seen once. The chain couples TRBV19 to TRBJ2-7, with 11 bases aligning to TRBD2. The germline CDR1 and CDR2 sequences are LNHDA and SQIVND (reference sequence). The J segment lost 0 bases and the V segment lost 2 bases, leaving 9 bases of the junction unmatched. The CDR3 is 18 residues long. CDR3 in amino acids: CASSITLGLAGSSYEQYF. The CDR3 DNA follows: TGTGCCAGTAGTATAACCCTAGGACTAGCGGGTTCCTCCTACGAGCAGTACTTC.

The chain is built from TRBV18 and TRBJ2-3; weak D call: TRBD1 (5 bases). The CDR3 covers 16 residues. Germline loops: CDR1 KGHSH, CDR2 LQKENI. Trimming removed 1 base from V and 2 bases from J, with 13 bases in between. CDR3 sequence: CASSPRTGRNTDTQYF. The CDR3 region has the DNA TGTGCCAGCTCACCACGCACAGGACGGAACACAGATACGCAGTATTTT.

This chain uses TRBV11-2 with TRBJ2-4, with a weak D call TRBD2 (6 bases). V was trimmed by 1 base and J by 0 bases, leaving 16 bases between them. The germline CDR1 and CDR2 sequences are SGHAT and FQNNGV. The CDR3 totals 18 residues. The CDR3 protein is CASSLAGRRGLAKNIQYF. In nucleotides, the CDR3 is TGTGCCAGCAGCTTAGCGGGTCGGAGGGGACTAGCCAAAAACATTCAGTACTTC.

The rearrangement links TRBV5-4 to TRBJ2-1; D perhaps matches TRBD2 (6 bases). V was trimmed by 0 bases and J by 7 bases, leaving 14 bases between them. The CDR3 sequence is 15 residues long. Germline V CDR1 and CDR2: SGHNT, YYREEE (reference sequence). The CDR3: CASSLGLAGGNEQFF. In DNA, the CDR3 is TGTGCCAGCAGCTTGGGGCTAGCCGGGGGAAATGAGCAGTTCTTC.

This clone has a handful of counts. The chain employs TRBV6-6 and TRBJ2-7; perhaps TRBD2 as D (5 bases). This CDR3 has 12 amino acids. CDR1 is MNHNY, CDR2 SVGAGI, per germline (reference sequence). Trimming took off 4 bases at V and 2 bases at J, with 6 bases between the two ends. The CDR3: CASSSGTYEQYF. The CDR3 coding sequence is TGTGCCAGCAGTTCGGGGACCTACGAGCAGTACTTC.

The CDR3 protein is CASSILLTAGDQETQYF. As DNA, the CDR3 is TGTGCCAGCAGCATTCTCTTAACAGCAGGGGACCAAGAGACCCAGTACTTC. The rearrangement uses TRBV7-9 and TRBJ2-5; weak D call: TRBD1 (6 bases). Looked up from germline, CDR1 is SEHNR and CDR2 is FQNEAQ (reference sequence). The CDR3 contains 17 residues. V was pared by 5 bases and J by 0 bases, with 19 bases between.

The chain links TRBV6-5 to TRBJ1-3; D is unclear. The V gene lost 7 bases and the J gene lost 1 base, with 11 bases spanning the gap. The CDR3 consists of 14 residues. Germline-derived CDR1 and CDR2 are MNHEY and SVGAGI. CDR3 in DNA: TGTGCCAGCAACGAAGCAGGTTCTGGAAACACCATATATTTT. It codes for CASNEAGSGNTIYF.

The chain couples TRBV19 to TRBJ2-5, with a weak D call TRBD2 (6 bases). The length of the CDR3 is 13 residues. V was clipped by 6 bases and J by 2 bases, with 10 bases between them. Germline loops: CDR1 LNHDA, CDR2 SQIVND (reference sequence). CDR3 bases: TGTGCCAGTAGACGGCGGGAACAAGAGACCCAGTACTTC. It specifies CASRRREQETQYF.

The chain employs TRBV7-3 and TRBJ2-3; 7 bases are shared with TRBD2. This CDR3 is built from 16 residues. Per the germline V gene, CDR1 is SGHTA and CDR2 is FQGTGA. V shed 0 bases, J shed 0 bases, and the junction held 3 bases outside the gene matches. The CDR3 bases are TGTGCCAGCAGCTTAACCAGGACTAGGAGCACAGATACGCAGTATTTT. Translated: CASSLTRTRSTDTQYF.

V gene TRBV6-1 combines with J gene TRBJ1-1; D gene uncertain. V lost 6 bases and J 6 bases, leaving 17 bases between the germline ends. CDR1 and CDR2 (germline): MNHNS, SASEGT. This CDR3 has 14 residues. As DNA, the CDR3 is TGTGCCAGCAGGGAGCCATTTGAGACGGCTGAAGCTTTCTTT. Amino acid sequence: CASREPFETAEAFF.

This clone was observed once. CDR3 sequence: CASSLPPAGDQETQYF. Written as DNA, the CDR3 is TGCGCCAGCAGCTTGCCACCTGCAGGGGACCAAGAGACCCAGTACTTC. V gene TRBV5-1 combines with J gene TRBJ2-5, with D perhaps TRBD1 (6 bases). This CDR3 has 16 residues. The V end lost 1 base, the J end lost 0 bases, and 13 bases lay between the germline ends. The germline V gene encodes CDR1 SGHRS and CDR2 YFSETQ.

V usage is TRBV5-1 and J usage is TRBJ2-1, with 11 bases lining up with TRBD2. Germline CDR1 SGHRS, CDR2 YFSETQ. Unmatched junction bases numbered 8, after V lost 1 base and J lost 8 bases. This CDR3 is 16 amino acids long. The CDR3 sequence is CASSLTLSGGADEQFF. The CDR3, as DNA: TGCGCCAGCAGCTTGACCCTTAGCGGGGGGGCCGATGAGCAGTTCTTC. The whole variable domain, remainder taken from reference TRBV5-1 and TRBJ2-1, is KAGVTQTPRYLIKTRGQQVTLSCSPISGHRSVSWYQQTPGQGLQFLFEYFSETQRNKGNFPGRFSGRQFSNSRSEMNVSTLELGDSALYLCASSLTLSGGADEQFFGPGTRLTVL.